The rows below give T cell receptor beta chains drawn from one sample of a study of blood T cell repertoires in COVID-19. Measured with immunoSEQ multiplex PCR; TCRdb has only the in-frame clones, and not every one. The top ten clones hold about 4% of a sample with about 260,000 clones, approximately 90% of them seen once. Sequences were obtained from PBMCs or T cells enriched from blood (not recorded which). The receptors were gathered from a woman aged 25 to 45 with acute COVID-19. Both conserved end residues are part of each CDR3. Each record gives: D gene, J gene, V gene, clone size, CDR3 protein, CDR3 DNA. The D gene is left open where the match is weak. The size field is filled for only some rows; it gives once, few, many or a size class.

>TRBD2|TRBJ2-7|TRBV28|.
CASSSRRASGRFEQYF
TGTGCCAGCAGTTCCCGACGGGCTAGCGGGAGGTTCGAGCAGTACTTC
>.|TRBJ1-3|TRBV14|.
CASSLKTGSSGNTIYF
TGTGCCAGCAGCCTAAAGACAGGTTCTTCTGGAAACACCATATATTTT
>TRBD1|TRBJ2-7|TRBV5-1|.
CASSWGQGGDEQYF
TGCGCCAGCAGCTGGGGACAGGGGGGCGACGAGCAGTACTTC
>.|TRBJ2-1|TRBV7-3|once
CASSSRTDYNEQFF
TGTGCCAGCAGCTCCAGGACAGACTACAATGAGCAGTTCTTC
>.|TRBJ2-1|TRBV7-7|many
CASSPGRLVGLNEQFF
TGTGCTAGCAGCCCCGGGAGACTAGTTGGACTAAATGAGCAGTTCTTC
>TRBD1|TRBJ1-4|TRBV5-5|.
CASSFGQGEAYEKLFF
TGTGCCAGCAGCTTCGGACAGGGAGAGGCGTATGAAAAACTGTTTTTT
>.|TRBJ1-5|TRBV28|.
CASSAIRRGLYSNQPQHF
TGTGCCAGCAGTGCCATCCGGCGGGGCCTTTATAGCAATCAGCCCCAGCATTTT
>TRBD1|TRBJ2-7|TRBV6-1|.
CASRNRDRGSYEQYF
TGTGCCAGCAGAAACCGGGACAGGGGCTCCTACGAGCAGTACTTC
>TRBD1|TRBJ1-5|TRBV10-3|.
CAISEVTGSNQPQHF
TGTGCCATCAGTGAGGTGACAGGGAGCAATCAGCCCCAGCATTTT
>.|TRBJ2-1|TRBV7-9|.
CASSLRSYNEQFF
TGTGCCAGCAGCTTACGCTCCTACAATGAGCAGTTCTTC
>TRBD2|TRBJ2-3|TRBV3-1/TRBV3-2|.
CASSQILAGTLSTDTQYF
TGTGCCAGCAGCCAGATACTAGCGGGGACACTTAGCACAGATACGCAGTATTTT
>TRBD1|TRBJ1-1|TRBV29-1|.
CSVAGTVYAEAFF
TGCAGCGTCGCCGGGACAGTTTATGCTGAAGCTTTCTTT
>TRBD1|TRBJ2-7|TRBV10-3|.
CAISGGQGSGEQYF
TGTGCCATCAGTGGGGGACAGGGTAGCGGCGAGCAGTACTTC
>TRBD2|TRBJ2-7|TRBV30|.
CAWRRLAVSYEQYF
TGTGCCTGGAGACGGCTAGCGGTCTCCTACGAGCAGTACTTC
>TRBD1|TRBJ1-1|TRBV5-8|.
CASSFQTGQGSEAFF
TGTGCCAGCAGCTTCCAGACCGGACAGGGCTCTGAAGCTTTCTTT
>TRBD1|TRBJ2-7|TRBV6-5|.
CASSRDRHYEQYF
TGTGCCAGCAGTCGGGACAGGCATTACGAGCAGTACTTC
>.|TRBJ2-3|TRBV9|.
CASSVEGVDTDTQYF
TGTGCCAGCAGCGTAGAAGGGGTTGACACAGATACGCAGTATTTT
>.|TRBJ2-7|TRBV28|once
CASSFRQLNSYEQYF
TGTGCCAGCAGTTTTAGACAGTTAAACTCCTACGAGCAGTACTTC
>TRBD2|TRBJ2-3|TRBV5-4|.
CASSLRSSGTADTQYF
TGTGCCAGCAGCTTGAGGTCTAGCGGGACAGCAGATACGCAGTATTTT
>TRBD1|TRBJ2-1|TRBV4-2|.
CASSQDVGRGNEQFF
TGTGCCAGCAGCCAAGATGTTGGCAGGGGGAATGAGCAGTTCTTC
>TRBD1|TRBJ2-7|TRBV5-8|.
CASSRPGQGSYEQYF
TGTGCCAGCAGCAGGCCGGGACAGGGATCCTACGAGCAGTACTTC
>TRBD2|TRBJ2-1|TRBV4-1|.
CASSQGLAGVGQFF
TGCGCCAGCAGCCAAGGACTAGCGGGAGTTGGGCAGTTCTTC
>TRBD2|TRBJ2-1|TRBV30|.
CAWSGGIRSSISGSWNEQFF
TGTGCCTGGAGTGGTGGGATCCGCTCGAGTATTAGCGGGAGTTGGAATGAGCAGTTCTTC
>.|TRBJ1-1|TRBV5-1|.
CASSWLTPTRGTEAFF
TGCGCCAGCAGCTGGTTGACCCCGACTAGAGGCACTGAAGCTTTCTTT
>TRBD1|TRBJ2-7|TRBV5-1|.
CASTATGAIDEQYF
TGCGCCAGCACCGCCACAGGGGCAATCGACGAGCAGTACTTC
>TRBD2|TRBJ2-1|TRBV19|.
CASSMTSGRTEQFF
TGTGCCAGTAGTATGACTAGCGGGAGAACTGAGCAGTTCTTC
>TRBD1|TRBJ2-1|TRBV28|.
CASSLGTGPYNEQFF
TGTGCCAGCAGTTTGGGGACAGGCCCCTACAATGAGCAGTTCTTC
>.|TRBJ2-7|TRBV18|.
CASSPPLAVAEKNYEQYF
TGTGCCAGCTCACCACCCTTAGCGGTCGCGGAGAAAAACTACGAGCAGTACTTC
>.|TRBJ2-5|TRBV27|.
CASRFIIIAPRTQYF
TGTGCCAGCAGATTTATCATAATTGCCCCGCGGACCCAGTACTTC
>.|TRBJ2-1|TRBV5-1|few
CASSLSIRLSDNEQFF
TGCGCCAGCAGCTTGTCCATCAGGTTATCAGACAATGAGCAGTTCTTC
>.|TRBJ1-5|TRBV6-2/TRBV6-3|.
CASSPPQGFFSNQPQHF
TGTGCCAGCAGCCCCCCACAGGGATTCTTTAGCAATCAGCCCCAGCATTTT
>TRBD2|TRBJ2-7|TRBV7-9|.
CASSSGTSGRAGEQYF
TGTGCCAGCAGCTCCGGGACTAGCGGGAGGGCGGGCGAGCAGTACTTC
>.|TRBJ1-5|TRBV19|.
CASSIDLQFLSNQPQHF
TGTGCCAGTAGTATAGATCTCCAGTTTCTTAGCAATCAGCCCCAGCATTTT
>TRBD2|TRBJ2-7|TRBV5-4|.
CASSPRGTSGTKPYEQYF
TGTGCCAGCAGCCCGAGGGGGACTAGCGGGACAAAGCCCTACGAGCAGTACTTC
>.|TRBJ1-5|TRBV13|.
CASSFSGVSNQPQHF
TGTGCCAGCAGCTTTTCGGGGGTTAGCAATCAGCCCCAGCATTTT
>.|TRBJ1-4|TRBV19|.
CASQIRTNEKLFF
TGTGCCAGCCAAATCCGGACTAATGAAAAACTGTTTTTT
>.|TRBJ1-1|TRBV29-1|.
CSVEEAGFEAFF
TGCAGCGTTGAAGAGGCGGGATTCGAAGCTTTCTTT
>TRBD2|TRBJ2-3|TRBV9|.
CASSPGRGGADTQYF
TGTGCCAGCAGCCCCGGGAGGGGAGGGGCAGATACGCAGTATTTT
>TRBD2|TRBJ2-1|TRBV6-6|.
CASSYEAGENNEQFF
TGTGCCAGCAGTTACGAAGCGGGAGAGAATAATGAGCAGTTCTTC
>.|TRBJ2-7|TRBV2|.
CASSDAPRQEVYEQYF
TGTGCCAGCAGTGACGCGCCACGGCAGGAGGTCTACGAGCAGTACTTC
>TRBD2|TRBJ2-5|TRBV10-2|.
CASSEEIAGEGETQYF
TGCGCCAGCAGTGAAGAAATAGCGGGCGAGGGAGAGACCCAGTACTTC
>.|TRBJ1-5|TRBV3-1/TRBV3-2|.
CASSQDETNQPQHF
TGTGCCAGCAGCCAAGATGAAACTAATCAGCCCCAGCATTTT
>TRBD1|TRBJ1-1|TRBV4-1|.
CASSLWTGGAGTEAFF
TGCGCCAGCAGCCTCTGGACAGGGGGCGCGGGTACTGAAGCTTTCTTT
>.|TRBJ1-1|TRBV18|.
CASSGQPGSGGNTEAFF
TGTGCCAGCTCAGGGCAGCCGGGCTCCGGGGGAAACACTGAAGCTTTCTTT
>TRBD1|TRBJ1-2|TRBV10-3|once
CASKGQSNYGYTF
TGTGCCAGCAAGGGACAGAGTAACTATGGCTACACCTTC
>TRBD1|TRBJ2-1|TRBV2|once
CASSVGTGNYNEQFF
TGTGCCAGCAGTGTCGGGACAGGAAATTACAATGAGCAGTTCTTC
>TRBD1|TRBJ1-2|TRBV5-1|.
CASSFSGQGVFYGYTF
TGCGCCAGCAGCTTTTCGGGACAGGGGGTTTTCTATGGCTACACCTTC
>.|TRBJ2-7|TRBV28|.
CASSLAGSGEQYF
TGTGCCAGCAGTTTAGCAGGGTCAGGGGAGCAGTACTTC
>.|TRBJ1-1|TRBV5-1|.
CASSLVQGNTEAFF
TGCGCCAGCAGCTTGGTGCAGGGGAACACTGAAGCTTTCTTT
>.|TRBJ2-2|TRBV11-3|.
CASSPGIGDTGELFF
TGTGCCAGCAGCCCGGGGATCGGGGACACCGGGGAGCTGTTTTTT
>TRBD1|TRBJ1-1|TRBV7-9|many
CANSPDRVNTEAFF
TGTGCCAACAGCCCCGACAGGGTGAACACTGAAGCTTTCTTT
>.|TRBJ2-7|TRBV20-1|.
CSASGGGTYEQYF
TGCAGTGCTAGTGGCGGAGGCACCTACGAGCAGTACTTC
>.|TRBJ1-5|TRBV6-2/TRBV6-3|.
CASSYSTAVRPQHF
TGTGCCAGCAGTTACTCAACCGCGGTAAGGCCCCAGCATTTT
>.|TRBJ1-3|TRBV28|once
CASSLPGNVNTIYF
TGTGCCAGCAGTTTGCCAGGGAATGTCAACACCATATATTTT
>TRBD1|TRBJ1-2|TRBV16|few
CASSQSQTGGSNYGYTF
TGTGCCAGCAGCCAATCCCAGACAGGGGGCAGCAACTATGGCTACACCTTC